The T cell receptor beta chain described here comes from a study of breast tumors, draining lymph nodes, adjacent tissues. TCRdb fed the multiplex PCR reads into MiXCR, producing one record per CDR3 protein. The sample shows 90,000 to 120,000 distinct CDR3 sequences, approximately 22% of them seen only once. This clonotype has more than one count but fewer than ten. The antigen is unknown. Germline V CDR1 and CDR2: MNHEY, SMNVEV (reference sequence). The CDR3 is 14 amino acids. Losses at the gene ends were 6 bases for V and 10 bases for J; bases not matched to a gene: 7. General observations from the study: That most tumor T cells come from lymph nodes remained unproven. Data fit most tumor T cells coming from lymph node, expanding in tumor.

The lymph nodes were axillary draining lymph nodes from breast cancer patients. Sample: axillary lymph node tissue. The genes are TRBV27 and TRBJ1-6, with 9 positions matching TRBD1. This sequence was found in a female donor with breast cancer. Some clones in this sample may be carry-over from other donors' samples. The CDR3 protein is CASSRTGAWSPLHF. CDR3 nucleotide sequence: TGTGCCAGCAGCCGGACAGGGGCTTGGTCACCCCTCCACTTT.